The source of this T cell receptor beta chain is a study of CD8 T cells in ankylosing spondylitis. In making TCR beta libraries, quantitative 5'-RACE with molecular barcodes was used. TCRdb redid the calling of the 5' RACE reads with MiXCR, one entry per CDR3 protein. The repertoire has roughly 30,000 distinct CDR3 sequences, under 40% of them found once; the top ten carry around 45%. Trimming cost V 0 bases and J 1 base, with 13 bases left between them. This CDR3 is built from 17 residues. Germline loops: CDR1 SGHTA, CDR2 FQGNSA. The clonotype originates from a male donor with ankylosing spondylitis. The sequenced material came from synovial fluid, either unsorted or a sorted T cell fraction (not recorded which). The chain carries TRBV7-2 and TRBJ2-1; D remains unclear. CDR3 DNA: TGTGCCAGCAGCTTAGCTCTCCCCCTCCTGTCCTACAATGAGCAGTTCTTC. Translation: CASSLALPLLSYNEQFF.